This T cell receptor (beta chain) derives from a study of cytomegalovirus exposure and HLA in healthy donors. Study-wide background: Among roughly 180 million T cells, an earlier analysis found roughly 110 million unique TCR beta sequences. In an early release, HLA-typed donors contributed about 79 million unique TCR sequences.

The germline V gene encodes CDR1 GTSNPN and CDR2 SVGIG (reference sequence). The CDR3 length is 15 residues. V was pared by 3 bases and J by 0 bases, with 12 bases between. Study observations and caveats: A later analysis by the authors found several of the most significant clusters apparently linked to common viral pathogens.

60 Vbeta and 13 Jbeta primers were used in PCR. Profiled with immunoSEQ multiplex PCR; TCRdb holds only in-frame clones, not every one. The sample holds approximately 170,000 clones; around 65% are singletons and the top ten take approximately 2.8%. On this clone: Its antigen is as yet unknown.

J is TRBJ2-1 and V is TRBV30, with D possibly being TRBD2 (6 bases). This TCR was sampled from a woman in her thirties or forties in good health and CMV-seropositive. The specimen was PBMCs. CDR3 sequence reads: CAWSGLSRSYNEQFF. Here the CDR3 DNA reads TGTGCCTGGAGCGGACTATCGCGCTCCTACAATGAGCAGTTCTTC.